This T cell receptor (beta chain) was identified during a study of T cell responses to AZD1222 COVID-19 vaccine (dated by TCRdb to the early 2020s). Looking at the study overall: Because spike-specific TCR depth and breadth did not differ between the two schedules, AZD1222 recipients who got a second dose at roughly 4 weeks were pooled with those who got a second dose at roughly 12 weeks. A total of 230 to 250 trial participants underwent TCR sequencing, of whom about 200 had received two doses of AZD1222 and around 25 had received two doses of the MenACWY control vaccine. Enrollment into the trials was organized by age into subgroups of 18-55, 56-69 and 70-plus years, and those subgroups contained roughly 140, 27 and 60 TCR-sequenced participants, respectively.

The CDR3 regions of human TCRbeta chains were analyzed by immunosequencing. As for the authors' bioinformatics: Repertoire TCRs were checked for matches against a reference library of SARS-CoV-2-specific TCRs that had been generated using the MIRA antigen-specificity platform. Breadth meant the fraction of unique TCRs that were SARS-CoV-2-associated, whereas depth meant the fraction of total T cells that were SARS-CoV-2-associated. Using the MIRA data, each spike-specific TCR was assigned both to the spike region to which the TCR was reactive and to a CD4 or CD8 class. Log10-transformed breadth and depth values were compared by one-way ANOVA with Sidak's multiple comparisons tests. TCRdb took this table from immuneACCESS and kept in-frame rearrangements with V and J called. Such tables lack part of the clones; where checked against another copy, unresolved V genes explain under half of the gap, and the rest is unexplained. V, J and clone size were drawn from that table, and D and trimming were deduced from the DNA. For this sample the table gives roughly 150,000 clones, of which 80% to 95% were detected only once. 1.1% to 1.5% of the sample is in the top ten clones.

The paper's findings and limits, for the study overall: In the small 56-69-year group, the increase in depth fell short of significance, most likely because of low power. Conclusions about previously exposed vaccinees were limited because only six AZD1222 recipients were SARS-CoV-2 seropositive at baseline. CD4 TCRs associated with the vaccine covered the entire spike protein, and the dominant responses were in regions 160-218 and 743-854. No day 14 peak-response samples were available, so repertoires were characterized only after the peak T cell response. A significant rise in spike-specific TCR breadth and depth was observed after two AZD1222 doses relative to day 0 and relative to MenACWY recipients. Most participants were white British and females outnumbered males, and the authors suggested that clonal diversity may have been underestimated. Reportedly, almost half of the unique spike-specific TCRs recognized epitopes lying outside the regions that are mutated in the B.1.351 and B.1.1.7 variants.

Spanning cysteine to phenylalanine, the CDR3 consists of 14 amino acids. Of the read, only the CDR3 DNA is kept; its 42 bases are in frame from base 1. V ends up 6 bases short and J 1 base short, with an unmatched junction base count of 4. CDR1 and CDR2, per the germline V gene, are SNHLY and FYNNEI. As to this clone: The target of this receptor is not known. No qualities accompany the bases; no much larger clone lies one base away.

Reading the label with the study, this specimen's time point is: baseline before first vaccination. Samples from vaccinated people were obtained from the UK trials COV001 and COV002, which included a single-blind randomized controlled phase 2/3 trial of AZD1222 (ChAdOx1 nCoV-19) in healthy adults. For TCRbeta chain sequencing, PBMC samples were collected from trial participants at day 0 and at day 28 after the second dose. The chain couples TRBV2 to TRBJ2-3; TRBD1 matches 7 bases in the middle. The TCR was taken from an adult in good health. Sequenced material: peripheral blood, taken on day 0 of AZD1222 vaccination. The DNA sequence is TGTGCCAGCAGAAGACAGGGTCGCACAGATACGCAGTATTTT. Translated, this gives CASRRQGRTDTQYF.